This TCR beta chain was sequenced in a study of regulatory T cells in long-lasting Graves disease. This sample's time point: newly diagnosed GD, antithyroid drugs for less than 3 months. From RNA extracted from PBMCs, the TCR library was made. Libraries of TCR beta came from iRepertoire HTBI primers plus Arm-PCR of CDR3 regions. TCRdb re-called the multiplex PCR reads with MiXCR, one entry per CDR3 protein. This sample has approximately 300,000 distinct CDR3 sequences, with under 20% found just once. The TCR comes from a female donor with Graves disease. Here the sequenced sample was peripheral blood mononuclear cells (PBMCs), taken at new diagnosis, from a patient treated with antithyroid drugs.

The CDR3 bases are TGCGCCAGCAGCCAAGATTTAGAGACCTACGAGCAGTACTTC. Translating gives CASSQDLETYEQYF. V is TRBV4-1 and J is TRBJ2-7; D call uncertain. Trimming pared 0 bases from V and 2 bases from J, leaving 8 bases between. This CDR3 comprises 14 residues. Germline-derived CDR1 and CDR2 are MGHRA and YSYEKL.